This entry concerns a single TCR beta chain. Its antigen remains undetermined. Base qualities are not recorded, but no much larger clone differs from it by a single base. The same CDR3 arises from other DNA sequences in this sample as well. The source of the sample is a study of blood T cell repertoires in COVID-19 (TCRdb year 2020). For the study in its entirety: Collaborator samples came from the United States, Italy and Spain and covered acute and convalescent phases of COVID-19. The prospective study material was composed of cDNA or gDNA derived from T cells, B-cell-depleted T cells, or PBMCs. The dataset comprised deeply sampled blood TCRbeta repertoires from subjects exposed to, actively infected with, or recovered from COVID-19. The repertoires were made available in a free public database intended to serve as a resource for research on the immune response to SARS-CoV-2. The samples were drawn from two sources: the first 160 participants of the ongoing ImmuneRACE study, and 1,254 subjects contributed by 6 global collaborators. A de-identified subject ID, COVID-19 status, age in years and sex were almost always included in the sample metadata. Where available, HLA class I and class II types were obtained from metadata supplied by the sample provider rather than from assay-based typing. Results the study describes overall, beyond this receptor: The amount of clinical and demographic metadata varied by source and participant and was provided uncurated.

TCRbeta CDR3 regions were amplified from genomic DNA by means of the immunoSEQ Assay, a bias-controlled multiplex PCR. On the study's bioinformatics: Within the assay, amplification of reference gene primers was used to estimate how many nucleated cells each sample contained. To quantify the absolute abundance of each unique TCRbeta CDR3 rearrangement, sequence reads were collapsed and filtered. For each sample, productive Simpson clonality was calculated by taking the square root of Simpson's diversity index across productive rearrangements. TCRdb carries this immuneACCESS record with in-frame sequences only. Its versions omit some clonotypes, under half of them owing to an unresolved V gene in the studies checked, with the rest unexplained. The V and J calls and the clone size are those of that table, but D and trimming were determined from the DNA. Counted in this sample were about 440,000 clones; approximately 89% of them appeared once. The ten largest account for 10% to 15% of the sample.

At one collaborating source in Seattle, patients were enrolled during active infection and were followed longitudinally through the course of disease. Whole blood was collected in K2EDTA tubes by collaborating institutions according to the institutions' own protocols. For TCRbeta analysis, collaborator samples were shipped as frozen whole blood, as isolated PBMCs, or as DNA extracted from either sample type. In the germline V gene (reference sequence), CDR1 corresponds to MNHEY and CDR2 to SMNVEV. Compared with germline, V lacks 4 bases and J lacks 3 bases; bases without a gene match: 2. The CDR3 contains 13 residues, cysteine and phenylalanine counted. The retained sequence is limited to the CDR3, 39 bases, with the frame set at the first base.

This receptor was taken from a woman between 50 and 59 years old with COVID-19, enrolled during active disease. The rearranged segments are TRBV27 and TRBJ1-2; TRBD1 matches 7 bases in the middle. Sequencing was carried out using peripheral blood. The CDR3 protein is CASSYDRDYGYTF. The DNA sequence reads TGTGCCAGCAGTTACGACAGGGACTATGGCTACACCTTC.